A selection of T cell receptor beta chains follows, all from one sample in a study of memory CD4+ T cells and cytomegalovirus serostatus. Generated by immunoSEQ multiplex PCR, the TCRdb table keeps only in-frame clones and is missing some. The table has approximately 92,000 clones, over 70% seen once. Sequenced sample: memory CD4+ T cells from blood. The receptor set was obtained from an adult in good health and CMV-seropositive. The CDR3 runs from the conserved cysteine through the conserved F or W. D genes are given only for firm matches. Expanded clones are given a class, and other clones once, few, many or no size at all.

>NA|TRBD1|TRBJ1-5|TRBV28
CASSRTGGNQPQHF
TGTGCCAGCAGTAGGACAGGGGGGAATCAGCCCCAGCATTTT
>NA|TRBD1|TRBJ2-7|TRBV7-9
CASSLGQGVYEQYF
TGTGCCAGCAGCTTAGGACAGGGAGTCTACGAGCAGTACTTC
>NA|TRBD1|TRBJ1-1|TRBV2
CASSPHRGLNTEAFF
TGTGCCAGCAGTCCTCACAGGGGCCTGAACACTGAAGCTTTCTTT
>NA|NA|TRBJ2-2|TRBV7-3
CASSLSRDGTGELFF
TGTGCCAGCAGCTTAAGCAGGGATGGCACCGGGGAGCTGTTTTTT
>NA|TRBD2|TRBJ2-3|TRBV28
CASLAGGRTDTQYF
TGTGCCAGCCTAGCGGGAGGGCGCACAGATACGCAGTATTTT
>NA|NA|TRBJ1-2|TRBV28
CASSYTDYGYTF
TGTGCCAGCAGTTATACAGACTATGGCTACACCTTC
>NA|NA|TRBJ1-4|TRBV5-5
CASSRGTFNEKLFF
TGTGCCAGCAGCCGAGGAACCTTTAATGAAAAACTGTTTTTT
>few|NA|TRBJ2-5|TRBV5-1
CASSLSSVRETQYF
TGCGCCAGCAGCTTGTCTAGCGTACGAGAGACCCAGTACTTC
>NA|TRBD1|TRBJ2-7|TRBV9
CASSVGTGGSYEQYF
TGTGCCAGCAGCGTAGGGACAGGGGGCTCCTACGAGCAGTACTTC
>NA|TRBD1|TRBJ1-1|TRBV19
CASSGGQELNTEAFF
TGTGCCAGTAGTGGAGGACAGGAGTTGAACACTGAAGCTTTCTTT
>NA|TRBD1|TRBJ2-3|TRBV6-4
CASSKTGFRTDTQYF
TGTGCCAGCAGCAAGACAGGGTTCCGCACAGATACGCAGTATTTT
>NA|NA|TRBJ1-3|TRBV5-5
CASSGASGNTIYF
TGTGCCAGCAGCGGGGCTTCTGGAAACACCATATATTTT
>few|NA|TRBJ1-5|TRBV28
CASSLRIQPQHF
TGTGCCAGCAGTTTGAGGATTCAGCCCCAGCATTTT
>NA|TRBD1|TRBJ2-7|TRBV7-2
CASSPRDRGEQYF
TGTGCCAGCAGCCCCCGGGACAGGGGCGAGCAGTACTTC
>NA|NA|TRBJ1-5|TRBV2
CASKGPFSNQPQHF
TGTGCCAGCAAAGGGCCTTTTAGCAATCAGCCCCAGCATTTT
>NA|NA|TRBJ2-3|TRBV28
CASESHGGSTYTQYF
TGTGCCTCTGAGAGTCACGGGGGAAGCACATATACGCAGTATTTT
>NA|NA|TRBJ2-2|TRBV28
CASRYNTGELFF
TGTGCCAGCAGGTATAACACCGGGGAGCTGTTTTTT
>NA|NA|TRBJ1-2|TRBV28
CASGVNYGYTF
TGTGCCAGCGGTGTGAACTATGGCTACACCTTC
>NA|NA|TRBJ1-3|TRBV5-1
CASSLDRTDSGNTIYF
TGCGCCAGCAGCTTGGATCGGACGGACTCTGGAAACACCATATATTTT
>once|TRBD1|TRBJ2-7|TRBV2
CASHRGEGSYEQYF
TGTGCCAGCCACAGGGGAGAGGGCTCCTACGAGCAGTACTTC
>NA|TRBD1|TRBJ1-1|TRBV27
CASRDGTGGYTEAFF
TGTGCCAGCAGAGATGGGACAGGGGGATACACTGAAGCTTTCTTT
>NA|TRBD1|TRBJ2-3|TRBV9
CASSLLQGAPPDTQYF
TGTGCCAGCAGCCTTCTCCAGGGGGCCCCGCCAGATACGCAGTATTTT
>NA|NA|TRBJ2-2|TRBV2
CASSAYRPGGELFF
TGTGCCAGCAGTGCTTACAGGCCCGGCGGGGAGCTGTTTTTT
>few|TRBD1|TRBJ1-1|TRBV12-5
CASAGQGGTEAFF
TGTGCTAGTGCAGGGCAGGGGGGGACTGAAGCTTTCTTT
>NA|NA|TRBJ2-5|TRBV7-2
CASSLLRVQTQYF
TGTGCCAGCAGCTTATTGAGGGTCCAGACCCAGTACTTC
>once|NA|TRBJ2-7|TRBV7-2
CASSSRLGSYEQYF
TGTGCCAGCAGCTCAAGGCTGGGCTCCTACGAGCAGTACTTC
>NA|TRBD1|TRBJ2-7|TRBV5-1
CASSLGQGPDEQYF
TGCGCCAGCAGCTTGGGACAGGGTCCCGACGAGCAGTACTTC